These 28 T cell receptor beta chains came from one sample sequenced in a study of blood T cell repertoires in COVID-19. Sequencing used immunoSEQ multiplex PCR; TCRdb keeps in-frame clones, though not all of them. The table has approximately 160,000 clones, around 86% seen once. The material sequenced was peripheral blood. The receptors shown here come from a man between 65 and 80 years old who had recovered from COVID-19.

The genes are TRBV12-3 or TRBV12-4 and TRBJ2-5, with no clear D. Trimming pared 2 bases from V and 4 bases from J, leaving 8 bases between. The CDR3 is 13 residues long. This chain's CDR3 is CASSLFAGETQYF. The CDR3, as DNA: TGTGCCAGCAGTTTATTCGCCGGAGAGACCCAGTACTTC.

This rearrangement joins TRBV7-8 to TRBJ2-1; D may be TRBD1 (6 bases). With 3 bases removed from V and 2 bases from J, the gap between germline ends came to 11 bases. The germline gives CDR1 SGHVS, CDR2 FQNEAQ. The CDR3 sequence is 15 residues long. The CDR3 sequence is CASSLDRGPYNEQFF. CDR3 nucleotide sequence: TGTGCCAGCAGCTTGGACAGAGGGCCCTACAATGAGCAGTTCTTC.

This clone came up once. The chain couples TRBV5-1 to TRBJ2-3; D is possibly TRBD1 (5 bases). Germline V gene sequence: CDR1 SGHRS, CDR2 YFSETQ. Trimming shortened V by 1 base and J by 0 bases, and 9 bases separated the two germline ends. This CDR3 spans 15 amino acids. The CDR3 reads CASSLQQASTDTQYF. The CDR3 DNA is TGCGCCAGCAGCTTGCAACAGGCTAGCACAGATACGCAGTATTTT.

The chain recombines TRBV19 with TRBJ1-3; D unresolved. Trimming cost V 7 bases and J 3 bases, with 13 bases left between them. The CDR3 length is 14 residues. From germline, CDR1 is LNHDA and CDR2 SQIVND (reference sequence). The CDR3 protein is CASTSRGFGNTIYF. For the CDR3, the DNA is TGTGCCAGTACCTCCAGAGGATTTGGAAACACCATATATTTT.

The rearrangement joins TRBV28 to TRBJ2-7; 8 positions agree with TRBD2. CDR1 is MDHEN and CDR2 is SYDVKM in the germline V gene. V shed 10 bases, J shed 2 bases, and the junction held 13 bases outside the gene matches. CDR3 length: 15 amino acids. The CDR3 region is CATLTGTSAPYEQYF. In nucleotides, the CDR3 is TGTGCCACCTTAACCGGGACTAGTGCCCCCTACGAGCAGTACTTC. Combining the CDR3 with reference TRBV28 and TRBJ2-7 gives the whole variable domain DVKVTQSSRYLVKRTGEKVFLECVQDMDHENMFWYRQDPGLGLRLIYFSYDVKMKEKGDIPEGYSVSREKKERFSLILESASTNQTSMYLCATLTGTSAPYEQYFGPGTRLTVT.

The chain has TRBV29-1 and TRBJ2-1; 7 bases line up with TRBD2. Trimming cost V 7 bases and J 2 bases; bases outside gene matches: 5. The germline CDR1 and CDR2 sequences are SQVTM and ANQGSEA. The CDR3 is 13 residues long. The CDR3 nucleotides read TGCAGCGGCTTAGCGGGTACCTACAATGAGCAGTTCTTC. This translates into CSGLAGTYNEQFF.

The rearrangement uses TRBV24-1 and TRBJ2-2; D ambiguous. Germline V gene lookup returns CDR1 KGHDR and CDR2 SFDVKD. The germline V and J ends were trimmed by 3 bases and 7 bases, with 5 bases remaining between them. This CDR3 region has 12 residues. The CDR3 reads CATSDVVGELFF. The CDR3 DNA sequence: TGTGCCACCAGTGATGTCGTCGGGGAGCTGTTTTTT.

V is TRBV12-5 and J is TRBJ2-2; the D is unclear. V lost 1 base to trimming and J lost 6 bases, with 6 bases between them. Germline V CDR1 and CDR2: LGHNT, FRNRAP. This CDR3 comprises 13 residues. The CDR3 region is CASGLGNSGELFF. CDR3 bases: TGTGCTAGTGGTTTGGGCAACTCCGGGGAGCTGTTTTTT.

The table lists this clone with a count of one. The rearrangement joins TRBV10-1 to TRBJ1-1; 9 positions agree with TRBD1. Trimming at V came to 2 bases and at J to 1 base, leaving 8 bases not matched to a gene. The germline CDR1 and CDR2 sequences are WNHNN and SYGVQD (reference sequence). The CDR3 has 17 amino acids. DNA for the CDR3: TGCGCCAGCAGTGAGCCGCGGAGGGACAGGGCGAACACTGAAGCTTTCTTT. Translation: CASSEPRRDRANTEAFF.

The chain couples TRBV5-1 to TRBJ2-7, with 12 bases aligning to TRBD1. The junction had 9 bases not matched to a gene; V was cut back by 4 bases and J by 7 bases. The CDR3 has 15 residues. The V gene's germline CDR1 is SGHRS and CDR2 YFSETQ. The CDR3 sequence is CASSGSGTGGWEQYF. DNA for the CDR3: TGCGCCAGCAGCGGCTCCGGGACAGGGGGCTGGGAGCAGTACTTC.

This clone was seen a few times. The chain couples TRBV5-5 to TRBJ2-2; 8 bases agree with TRBD2. This CDR3 comprises 15 residues. J gave up 1 base and V 4 bases, and 3 bases lay outside the gene matches. Germline V gene data show CDR1 as SGHKS and CDR2 as YYEKEE (reference sequence). CDR3 DNA: TGTGCCAGCAGCCCGGGACTAGTGAACACCGGGGAGCTGTTTTTT. As protein: CASSPGLVNTGELFF.

The chain employs TRBV5-6 and TRBJ2-5, with 7 positions matching TRBD2. V gave up 4 bases and J gave up 1 base; unmatched junction bases: 7. This CDR3 region has 15 residues. Germline CDR1 reads SGHDT; CDR2 reads YYEEEE. CDR3 region: CASSPAGGSQETQYF. Here the CDR3 DNA reads TGTGCCAGCAGCCCCGCGGGCGGGAGCCAAGAGACCCAGTACTTC.

The chain carries TRBV5-1 and TRBJ1-1, with a tentative D call TRBD1 (5 bases). Between the trimmed V and J ends, which lost 1 base and 0 bases, there was a span of 10 bases. The CDR3 has 15 residues. Germline V CDR1 and CDR2: SGHRS, YFSETQ. The CDR3 bases are TGCGCCAGCAGCTTGTTGGCAGGGTTGAACACTGAAGCTTTCTTT. As protein: CASSLLAGLNTEAFF.

CDR3 loop: CASSQEAARGEQYF. CDR3 sequence (DNA): TGCGCCAGCAGCCAAGAAGCGGCCCGAGGCGAGCAGTACTTC. The chain recombines TRBV4-1 with TRBJ2-7, with D possibly matching TRBD2 (5 bases). CDR1 and CDR2 (germline): MGHRA, YSYEKL. V lost 0 bases and J lost 6, with 12 bases in between. The CDR3 has 14 residues.

This clone was picked up one time. V and J are TRBV5-5 and TRBJ1-1; no firm D call. Germline values: CDR1 SGHKS, CDR2 YYEKEE (reference sequence). The CDR3 length is 15 residues. V was pared by 3 bases and J by 1 base, with 13 bases between. The CDR3 here is CASSWEAGANTEAFF. In nucleotides, the CDR3 is TGTGCCAGCAGCTGGGAGGCAGGAGCGAACACTGAAGCTTTCTTT.

This clone has just one count. The chain has TRBV5-5 and TRBJ2-5; 9 nucleotides align to TRBD2. Losses at the gene ends were 4 bases for V and 4 bases for J; bases not matched to a gene: 11. The length of the CDR3 is 16 residues. Germline loops: CDR1 SGHKS, CDR2 YYEKEE (reference sequence). In nucleotides, the CDR3 is TGTGCCAGCAGCCCCCGCCAAGGCGGGGGGGGAGAGACCCAGTACTTC. Its protein is CASSPRQGGGGETQYF.

The J gene is TRBJ2-2, the V gene TRBV5-5, with 8 bases matching TRBD1. Germline CDR1 is SGHKS and CDR2 is YYEKEE (reference sequence). V was clipped by 9 bases and J by 0 bases; unmatched bases: 10. This CDR3 contains 16 residues. The CDR3 loop reads CATRPRQGSNTGELFF. The CDR3 DNA follows: TGTGCCACCAGGCCTAGACAGGGGTCGAACACCGGGGAGCTGTTTTTT. Using reference TRBV5-5 and TRBJ2-2 for the parts outside the CDR3, the full variable domain is DAGVTQSPTHLIKTRGQQVTLRCSPISGHKSVSWYQQVLGQGPQFIFQYYEKEERGRGNFPDRFSARQFPNYSSELNVNALLLGDSALYLCATRPRQGSNTGELFFGEGSRLTVL.

V and J are TRBV19 and TRBJ1-5, with D uncertain. V lost 1 base and J lost 3, with 7 bases in between. This CDR3 region has 14 residues. The V gene's germline CDR1 is LNHDA and CDR2 SQIVND (reference sequence). CDR3 nucleotides: TGTGCCAGTAGTATAGTAGAGATCAATCAGCCCCAGCATTTT. Translating gives CASSIVEINQPQHF.

The chain is built from TRBV5-4 and TRBJ2-1, with 12 bases aligning to TRBD2. CDR3 length equals 15 residues. In germline, CDR1 is SGHNT, CDR2 YYREEE (reference sequence). V lost 3 bases to trimming and J lost 9 bases; unmatched junction nucleotides: 7. The CDR3 coding sequence is TGTGCCAGCAGCTCCCTAGCGGGAGGGCCTGCTGAGCAGTTCTTC. Translating gives CASSSLAGGPAEQFF.

V and J are TRBV2 and TRBJ1-2, with 10 bases that match TRBD1. J lost 2 bases, V lost 11 bases, and 8 bases had no gene match. Per the germline V gene, CDR1 is SNHLY and CDR2 is FYNNEI. The CDR3 consists of 14 residues. The CDR3 reads CASGTGAMNYGYTF. The DNA for the CDR3 is TGTGCCTCCGGGACAGGGGCCATGAACTATGGCTACACCTTC.

The chain is built from TRBV2 and TRBJ2-7; 10 bases map to TRBD1. V was clipped by 7 bases and J by 2 bases; unmatched bases: 2. The CDR3 consists of 13 residues. The germline V gene has CDR1 SNHLY and CDR2 FYNNEI. CDR3 in amino acids: CASTGQGAYEQYF. DNA for the CDR3: TGTGCCAGCACAGGACAGGGGGCCTACGAGCAGTACTTC.

This chain connects TRBV5-4 to TRBJ2-1, with TRBD1 matching 10 bases. Germline V CDR1 and CDR2: SGHNT, YYREEE (reference sequence). V lost 9 bases to trimming and J lost 9 bases; unmatched junction nucleotides: 9. CDR3 length: 13 residues. The CDR3 region is CATGVDRGREQFF. The CDR3 DNA is TGTGCCACCGGGGTCGACAGGGGGCGTGAGCAGTTCTTC.

The CDR3 sequence is CASTPTGTEAFF. CDR3 nucleotide sequence: TGTGCCAGCACCCCTACGGGAACTGAAGCTTTCTTT. The rearrangement uses TRBV12-3 or TRBV12-4 and TRBJ1-1; D unresolved. CDR3 length: 12 residues. V gave up 7 bases and J gave up 5 bases, with 11 bases separating them.

This chain links TRBV5-5 with TRBJ1-2, with D possibly TRBD1 on 6 matching bases. The length of the CDR3 is 15 residues. In germline, CDR1 is SGHKS, CDR2 YYEKEE (reference sequence). The V end was cut by 4 bases, the J end by 4 bases, with 17 bases between. The CDR3 here is CASSPVMDSIYGYTF. The DNA for the CDR3 is TGTGCCAGCAGCCCCGTGATGGACAGCATCTATGGCTACACCTTC.

V gene TRBV27 combines with J gene TRBJ2-7; a possible D gene is TRBD1 (6 bases). This CDR3 contains 13 residues. The germline CDR1 and CDR2 sequences are MNHEY and SMNVEV (reference sequence). V dropped 5 bases and J dropped 4 bases, with 12 bases sitting between them. For the CDR3, the DNA is TGTGCCAGCAGTCCCCTGGACAGTTACGAGCAGTACTTC. This translates into CASSPLDSYEQYF.

The CDR3 loop reads CASSQNSRWTGELFF. CDR3 coding DNA: TGTGCCAGCAGCCAGAATAGCCGTTGGACCGGGGAGCTGTTTTTT. The genes are TRBV3-1 (or the pseudogene TRBV3-2) and TRBJ2-2; no definite D call. Germline loops: CDR1 LGHDT, CDR2 YNNKEL (reference sequence). The V gene lost 3 bases and the J gene lost 5 bases, with 13 bases spanning the gap. The CDR3 consists of 15 residues.

The rearrangement uses TRBV3-1 (or the pseudogene TRBV3-2) and TRBJ2-7; 16 bases fit TRBD2. This CDR3 comprises 18 residues. V trimming: 4 bases; J trimming: 2 bases; junction bases outside the gene matches: 8. Germline CDR1 reads LGHDT; CDR2 reads YNNKEL (reference sequence). As DNA, the CDR3 is TGTGCCAGCAGCCGACCGGGACTAGCGGGAGGGCACACCTACGAGCAGTACTTC. It is translated as CASSRPGLAGGHTYEQYF.

This rearrangement joins TRBV3-1 (or the pseudogene TRBV3-2) to TRBJ2-5; D ambiguous. The CDR3 has 15 residues. Trimming left V 0 bases short and J 1 base short, with 9 bases between. Germline CDR1 LGHDT, CDR2 YNNKEL (reference sequence). The CDR3 DNA follows: TGTGCCAGCAGCCAAGATTTGCGGTTCCAAGAGACCCAGTACTTC. It specifies CASSQDLRFQETQYF.